This TCR beta chain was sequenced in a study of blood T cell repertoires in COVID-19. Study-wide context: COVID-19 samples from acute and convalescent phases originated in the United States, Italy and Spain. The analysed material was cDNA or gDNA that came from T cells, B-cell-depleted T cells, or PBMCs.

The protocol was immunoSEQ multiplex PCR, while the TCRdb copy is restricted to in-frame clones and leaves out a portion. The sample consists of approximately 490,000 clones, approximately 91% of them appearing once. The CDR3 spans 14 residues. With 5 bases clipped from V and 1 base from J, the junction kept 2 bases outside the gene matches. CDR1 and CDR2 (germline): SEHNR, FQNEAQ (reference sequence). Assignment of participants to cohorts was predicated upon participant-reported clinical history. Recovery among Cohort 3 donors was established by two negative PCRs, clearance, or symptom resolution. The chain employs TRBV7-9 and TRBJ1-1, with 9 bases identical to TRBD1. Input material: PBMCs or T cells enriched from blood (not recorded which). The origin of this receptor is a woman aged 55-70 years who had recovered from COVID-19. The CDR3 here is CASSQTGGNTEAFF. The CDR3 region has the DNA TGTGCCAGCAGCCAGACAGGGGGGAACACTGAAGCTTTCTTT.